Sequencing of this TCR beta chain was carried out in a study of Ad26.COV2.S vaccination and SARS-CoV-2 variants. Profiled with immunoSEQ multiplex PCR; TCRdb holds only in-frame clones, not every one. The data show 380,000 or so clones, approximately 83% seen once. This CDR3 spans 13 amino acids. CDR1 is LNHNV, CDR2 YYDKDF, per germline (reference sequence). Deletions cut 5 bases from V and 0 bases from J, with 5 bases between. Findings and limits, study-wide: Breadth of non-spike TCRs did not differ between vaccinees and placebo recipients.

Treatment here: roughly 20 received Ad26.COV2.S at low or high dose, single or two shots; roughly 5 received placebo; per-sample allocation not given. Sampling took place 63 days after the first vaccine or placebo injection. To note about this clone: Its antigen is currently unknown.

This receptor was identified in a person between 18 and 65 years old who received the Ad26.COV2.S COVID-19 vaccine or a placebo. The V and J genes are TRBV15 and TRBJ2-1, with unresolved D. The source was peripheral blood, collected in a trial of Ad26.COV2.S vaccine versus placebo. The CDR3 reads CATSLSSYNEQFF. The CDR3 DNA follows: TGTGCCACCAGCCTTAGCTCCTACAATGAGCAGTTCTTC. Full variable domain (rest looked up from reference TRBV15 and TRBJ2-1): DAMVIQNPRYQVTQFGKPVTLSCSQTLNHNVMYWYQQKSSQAPKLLFHYYDKDFNNEADTPDNFQSRRPNTSFCFLDIRSPGLGDTAMYLCATSLSSYNEQFFGPGTRLTVL.